This T cell receptor beta chain was identified during a study of blood T cell repertoires in COVID-19. On the study more broadly: Acute and convalescent COVID-19 samples came from the United States, Italy and Spain. From T cells, B-cell-depleted T cells, or PBMCs came the material, which was cDNA or gDNA.

Per the original data handling: Estimated nucleated cell counts came from reference gene primer amplification. Sequencing was performed with immunoSEQ multiplex PCR; in TCRdb, only in-frame clones are kept and a portion is missing. V, J and clone size were drawn from that table, and D and trimming were deduced from the DNA. The table records some 200,000 clones, around nine tenths of them present only once. J lost 9 bases, V lost 6 bases, and 9 bases had no gene match. The CDR3 sequence is 13 residues long. Sequencing used peripheral blood. V usage is TRBV12-3 or TRBV12-4 and J usage is TRBJ2-5, with 8 bases identical to TRBD2. This clonotype was obtained from a man in his sixties or seventies with acute or convalescent COVID-19. This chain's CDR3 is CASSNGQAGAQYF. The CDR3 DNA sequence: TGTGCCAGCAGCAATGGTCAAGCGGGAGCCCAGTACTTC.